This TCR beta chain is drawn from a study of blood T cell repertoires in COVID-19. Study-wide context: Samples representing acute and convalescent COVID-19 were sourced from the United States, Italy and Spain. From T cells, B-cell-depleted T cells, or PBMCs came the material, which was cDNA or gDNA.

The length of the CDR3 is 16 residues. The germline gives CDR1 KGHSH, CDR2 LQKENI. J gave up 8 bases and V 1 base, and 8 bases lay outside the gene matches. This clone was recorded once. Study processing details: Scientists estimated how many nucleated cells there were by amplifying reference gene primers. Method: immunoSEQ multiplex PCR; TCRdb's copy keeps in-frame clones and lacks some. That table is the source of V, J and clone size, and D and trimming were worked out from the DNA. The sample includes 400,000 or so clones, about 87% seen only once; the top ten take around 0.92%. Those enrolled in Seattle joined during active infection and were followed longitudinally afterward.

The chain carries TRBV18 and TRBJ2-1, with 10 positions matching TRBD2. This receptor was taken from a man aged 18 to 30 with COVID-19, enrolled during active disease. Sequenced: peripheral blood. The chain's CDR3 is CASSPQSGRAADEQFF. CDR3 sequence (DNA): TGTGCCAGCTCACCACAGAGCGGGAGGGCCGCCGATGAGCAGTTCTTC.